This TCR beta chain was observed in a study of OX40 agonist ivuxolimab in advanced cancers. Study details: Head and neck, renal cell, melanoma or hepatocellular carcinoma were the cancers that dose-escalation patients had. General study points: Fewer expanded clones were found on average in CD4+ than in CD8+ T cells.

Sequenced by immunoSEQ multiplex PCR; TCRdb stores in-frame clones only, minus some. The table lists over 30,000 clones, about four fifths of them singletons. A history of autoimmune disease or systemic immunosuppression excluded patients. On this clone itself: The target antigen is unknown.

Germline CDR1 reads SGHDN; CDR2 reads FVKESK. The CDR3 has 16 residues. V lost 4 bases to trimming and J lost 1 base; unmatched junction nucleotides: 4. Sequencing was performed on CD4+ or CD8+ T cells sorted from blood, taken in a trial of the OX40 agonist ivuxolimab. This receptor was identified in an adult with an advanced solid tumor such as melanoma, head and neck, liver or kidney cancer. J is TRBJ2-6 and V is TRBV14, with 7 bases fitting TRBD1. CDR3 DNA sequence: TGTGCCAGCAGCCCGACAGGGCTGTCTGGGGCCAACGTCCTGACTTTC. Protein: CASSPTGLSGANVLTF.